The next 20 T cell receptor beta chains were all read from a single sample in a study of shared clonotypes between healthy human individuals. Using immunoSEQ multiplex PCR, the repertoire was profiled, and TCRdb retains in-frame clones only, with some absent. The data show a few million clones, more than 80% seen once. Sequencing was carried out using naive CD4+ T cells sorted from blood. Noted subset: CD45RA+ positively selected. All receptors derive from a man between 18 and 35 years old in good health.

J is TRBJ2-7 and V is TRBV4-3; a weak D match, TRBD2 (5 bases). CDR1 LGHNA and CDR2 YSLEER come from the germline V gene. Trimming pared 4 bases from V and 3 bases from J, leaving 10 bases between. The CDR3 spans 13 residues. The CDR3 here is CASSRAVDYEQYF. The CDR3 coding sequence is TGCGCCAGCAGCCGAGCGGTAGACTACGAGCAGTACTTC.

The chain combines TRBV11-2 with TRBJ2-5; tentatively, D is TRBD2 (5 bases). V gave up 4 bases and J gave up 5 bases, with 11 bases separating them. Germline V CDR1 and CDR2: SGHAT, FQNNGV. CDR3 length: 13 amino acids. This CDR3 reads CASSSLVQETQYF. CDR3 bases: TGTGCCAGCAGCTCACTAGTTCAGGAGACCCAGTACTTC.

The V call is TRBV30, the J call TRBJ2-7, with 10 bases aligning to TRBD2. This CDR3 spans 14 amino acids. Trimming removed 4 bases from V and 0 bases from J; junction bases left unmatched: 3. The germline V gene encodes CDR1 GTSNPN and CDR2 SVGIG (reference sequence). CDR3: CAWTLAGASYEQYF. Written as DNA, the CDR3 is TGTGCCTGGACCCTAGCGGGGGCCTCCTACGAGCAGTACTTC.

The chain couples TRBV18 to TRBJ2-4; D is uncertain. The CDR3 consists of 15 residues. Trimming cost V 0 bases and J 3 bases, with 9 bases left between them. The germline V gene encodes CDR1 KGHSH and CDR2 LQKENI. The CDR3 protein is CASSPPGSSKNIQYF. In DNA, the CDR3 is TGTGCCAGCTCACCACCAGGCAGTAGCAAAAACATTCAGTACTTC.

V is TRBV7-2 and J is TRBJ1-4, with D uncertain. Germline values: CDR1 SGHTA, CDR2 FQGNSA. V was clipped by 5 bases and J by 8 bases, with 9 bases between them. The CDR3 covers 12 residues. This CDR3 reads CASSPSGEKLFF. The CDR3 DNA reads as TGTGCCAGCAGCCCAAGCGGCGAAAAACTGTTTTTT.

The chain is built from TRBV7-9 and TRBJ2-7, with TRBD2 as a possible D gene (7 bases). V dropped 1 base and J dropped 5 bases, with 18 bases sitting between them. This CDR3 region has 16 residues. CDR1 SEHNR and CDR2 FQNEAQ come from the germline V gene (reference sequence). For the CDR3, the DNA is TGTGCCAGCAGCTTAGTGGTTTGGGGGGGCAACAACGAGCAGTACTTC. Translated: CASSLVVWGGNNEQYF.

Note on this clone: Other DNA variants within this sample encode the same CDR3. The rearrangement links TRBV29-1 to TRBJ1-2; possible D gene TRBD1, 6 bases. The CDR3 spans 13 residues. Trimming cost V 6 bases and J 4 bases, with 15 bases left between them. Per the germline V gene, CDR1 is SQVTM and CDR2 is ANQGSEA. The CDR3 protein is CSVATGFPYGYTF. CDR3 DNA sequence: TGCAGCGTAGCTACAGGGTTCCCCTATGGCTACACCTTC. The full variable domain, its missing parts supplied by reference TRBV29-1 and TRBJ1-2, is SAVISQKPSRDICQRGTSLTIQCQVDSQVTMMFWYRQQPGQSLTLIATANQGSEATYESGFVIDKFPISRPNLTFSTLTVSNMSPEDSSIYLCSVATGFPYGYTFGSGTRLTVV.

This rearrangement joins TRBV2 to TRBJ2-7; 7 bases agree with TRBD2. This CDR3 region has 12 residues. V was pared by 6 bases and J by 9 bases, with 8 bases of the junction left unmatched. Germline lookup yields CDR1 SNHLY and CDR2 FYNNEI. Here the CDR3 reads CASRREGSGQYF. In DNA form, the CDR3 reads TGTGCCAGCAGGAGGGAGGGTTCGGGGCAGTACTTC.

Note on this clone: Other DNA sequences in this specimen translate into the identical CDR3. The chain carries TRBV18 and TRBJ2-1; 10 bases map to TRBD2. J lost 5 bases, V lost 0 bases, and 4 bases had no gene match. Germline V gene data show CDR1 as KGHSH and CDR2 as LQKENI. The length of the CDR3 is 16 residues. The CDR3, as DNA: TGTGCCAGCTCACCACCCCTAGCGGGAGTGAACAATGAGCAGTTCTTC. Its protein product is CASSPPLAGVNNEQFF.

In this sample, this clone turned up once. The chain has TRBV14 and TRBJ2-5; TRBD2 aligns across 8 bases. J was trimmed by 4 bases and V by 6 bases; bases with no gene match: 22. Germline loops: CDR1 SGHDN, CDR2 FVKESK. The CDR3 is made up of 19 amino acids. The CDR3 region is CASSHIRGAGGARGETQYF. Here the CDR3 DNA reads TGTGCCAGCAGTCACATCCGGGGGGCGGGAGGAGCGAGAGGAGAGACCCAGTACTTC. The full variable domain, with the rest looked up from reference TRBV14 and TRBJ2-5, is EAGVTQFPSHSVIEKGQTVTLRCDPISGHDNLYWYRRVMGKEIKFLLHFVKESKQDESGMPNNRFLAERTGGTYSTLKVQPAELEDSGVYFCASSHIRGAGGARGETQYFGPGTRLLVL.

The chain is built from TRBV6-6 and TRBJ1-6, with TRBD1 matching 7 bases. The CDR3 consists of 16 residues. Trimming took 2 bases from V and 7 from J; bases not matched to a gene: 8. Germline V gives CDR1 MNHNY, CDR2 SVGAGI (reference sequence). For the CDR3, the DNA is TGTGCCAGCAGTTACACCGGCCGGGACAGCAATTCACCCCTCCACTTT. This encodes CASSYTGRDSNSPLHF.

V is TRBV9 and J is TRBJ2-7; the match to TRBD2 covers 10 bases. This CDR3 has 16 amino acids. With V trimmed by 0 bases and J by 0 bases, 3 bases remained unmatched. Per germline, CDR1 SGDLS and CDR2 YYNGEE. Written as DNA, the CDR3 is TGTGCCAGCAGCGTAGCTCCTAGCGGGGGCTCCTACGAGCAGTACTTC. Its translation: CASSVAPSGGSYEQYF.

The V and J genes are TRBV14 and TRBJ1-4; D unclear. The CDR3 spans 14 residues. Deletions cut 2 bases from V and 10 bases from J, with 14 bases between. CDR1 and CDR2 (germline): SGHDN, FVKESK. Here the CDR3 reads CASSQRPTLGKLFF. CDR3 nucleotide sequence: TGTGCCAGCAGCCAACGACCCACGCTGGGAAAACTGTTTTTT.

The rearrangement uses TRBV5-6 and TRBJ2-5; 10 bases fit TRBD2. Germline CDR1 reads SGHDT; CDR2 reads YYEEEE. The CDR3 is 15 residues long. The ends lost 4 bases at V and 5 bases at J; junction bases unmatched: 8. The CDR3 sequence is CASSPAGGFVETQYF. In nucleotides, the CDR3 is TGTGCCAGCAGCCCAGCGGGGGGGTTTGTTGAGACCCAGTACTTC. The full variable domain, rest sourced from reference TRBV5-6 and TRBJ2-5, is DAGVTQSPTHLIKTRGQQVTLRCSPKSGHDTVSWYQQALGQGPQFIFQYYEEEERQRGNFPDRFSGHQFPNYSSELNVNALLLGDSALYLCASSPAGGFVETQYFGPGTRLLVL.

This chain's CDR3 is CASSQETGYEQYF. The CDR3 region has the DNA TGCGCCAGCAGCCAAGAAACAGGCTACGAGCAGTACTTC. The J gene is TRBJ2-7, the V gene TRBV4-3; TRBD1 might be the D (5 bases). The CDR3 is made up of 13 amino acids. Germline CDR1 and CDR2: LGHNA and YSLEER. Trimming pared 0 bases from V and 3 bases from J, leaving 6 bases between.

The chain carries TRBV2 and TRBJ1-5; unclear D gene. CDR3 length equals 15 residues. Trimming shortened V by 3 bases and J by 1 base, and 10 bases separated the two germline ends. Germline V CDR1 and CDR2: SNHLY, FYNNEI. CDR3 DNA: TGTGCCAGCAGTGATGAGGGCTTAAGCAATCAGCCCCAGCATTTT. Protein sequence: CASSDEGLSNQPQHF.

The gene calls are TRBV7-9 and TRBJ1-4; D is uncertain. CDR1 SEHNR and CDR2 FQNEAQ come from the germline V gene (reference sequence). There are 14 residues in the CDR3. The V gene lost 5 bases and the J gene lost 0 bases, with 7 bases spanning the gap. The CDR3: CASSPTPTNEKLFF. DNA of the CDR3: TGTGCCAGCAGCCCGACCCCAACTAATGAAAAACTGTTTTTT.

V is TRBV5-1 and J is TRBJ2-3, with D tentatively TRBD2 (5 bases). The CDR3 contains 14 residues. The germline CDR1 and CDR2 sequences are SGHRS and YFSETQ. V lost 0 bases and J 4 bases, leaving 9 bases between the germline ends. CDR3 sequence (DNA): TGCGCCAGCAGCTTGGTTCCGGAGGCAGATACGCAGTATTTT. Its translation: CASSLVPEADTQYF.

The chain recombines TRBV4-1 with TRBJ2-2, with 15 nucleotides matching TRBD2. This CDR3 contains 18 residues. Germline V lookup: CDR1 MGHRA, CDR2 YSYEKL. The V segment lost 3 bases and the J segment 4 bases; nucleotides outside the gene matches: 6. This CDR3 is CASSHGLAGGPGTGELFF. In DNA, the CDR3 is TGCGCCAGCAGCCATGGACTAGCGGGGGGGCCGGGCACCGGGGAGCTGTTTTTT.

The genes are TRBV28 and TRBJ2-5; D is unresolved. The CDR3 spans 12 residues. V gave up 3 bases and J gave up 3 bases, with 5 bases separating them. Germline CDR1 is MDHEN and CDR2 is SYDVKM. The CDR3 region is CASSFRKETQYF. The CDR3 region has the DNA TGTGCCAGCAGTTTTCGAAAAGAGACCCAGTACTTC.